This T cell receptor (beta chain) was obtained from a study of blood T cell repertoires in COVID-19. This CDR3 has 17 residues. Germline values: CDR1 MGHRA, CDR2 YSYEKL. Trimming pared 0 bases from V and 0 bases from J, leaving 11 bases between. Sequencing was performed with immunoSEQ multiplex PCR; in TCRdb, only in-frame clones are kept and a portion is missing. In the table there are under 85,000 clones, over 80% of which are singletons. The sequencing sample was made of peripheral blood. The rearrangement uses TRBV4-1 and TRBJ1-4; no clear D. This TCR was sampled from a man aged 50 to 60 with acute or convalescent COVID-19. The CDR3 reads CASSQDRQATTNEKLFF. As DNA, the CDR3 is TGCGCCAGCAGCCAAGATCGGCAGGCCACAACTAATGAAAAACTGTTTTTT.